Listed below are T cell receptor beta chains from one sample, sequenced in a study of response to subunit inactivated influenza vaccine. Each CDR3 protein is one row after TCRdb ran MiXCR on the RT-PCR reads. Of around 600,000 distinct CDR3 sequences in the sample, about 10% were seen once. This sample also appeared in a second study, on T cells expressing NK-cell markers.

The sample here was PBMCs from blood, taken on the day of vaccination. The receptors originated from a man aged 45-60 years who received an inactivated influenza vaccine. Each CDR3 is given with its conserved first and last residue. A D gene is named only where the DNA matches it firmly. Clone size is not always given. Where it is, it says once, few, many or a class for expanded clones.

few | TRBJ2-2 | TRBV7-2 | TRBD1 | TGTGCCAGCAGCCACGGACAGGACACCGGGGAGCTGTTTTTT | CASSHGQDTGELFF
- | TRBJ2-7 | TRBV28 | - | TGTGCCAGCAGTGGATACAGACCGTACTTC | CASSGYRPYF
- | TRBJ2-3 | TRBV15 | - | TGTGCCACCAGCAGGAACGGGGCCCTCACAGATACGCAGTATTTT | CATSRNGALTDTQYF
few | TRBJ2-3 | TRBV7-2 | - | TGTGCCAGCAGCTTAGGGGACTCAAATACGCAGTATTTT | CASSLGDSNTQYF
- | TRBJ1-2 | TRBV20-1 | - | TGCAGTGCTAGCCAAAGATTTTTCTATGGCTACACCTTC | CSASQRFFYGYTF
- | TRBJ2-1 | TRBV20-1 | - | TGCAGTGCTAGTAATCTGGCTACGAACGGCTACAATGAGCAGTTCTTC | CSASNLATNGYNEQFF
few | TRBJ2-1 | TRBV5-1 | TRBD2 | TGCGCCAGCAGCCCGGGAAGACTAGCGGGAGGGCTGTACAATGAGCAGTTCTTC | CASSPGRLAGGLYNEQFF
- | TRBJ2-1 | TRBV11-2 | - | TGTGCCAGCAGCGTAAGTATCGGCAATGAGCAGTTCTTC | CASSVSIGNEQFF
- | TRBJ2-5 | TRBV25-1 | - | TGTGCCAGCTCCACCTGGGGAAAACAAGAGACCCAGTACTTC | CASSTWGKQETQYF
- | TRBJ1-4 | TRBV12-3/TRBV12-4 | TRBD1 | TGTGCCAGCACCCCGGGGGGACAGGGCGGTAATGAAAAACTGTTTTTT | CASTPGGQGGNEKLFF
few | TRBJ2-7 | TRBV29-1 | - | TGCAGCGTTGCGGACAAGACTACGGTAAACTTC | CSVADKTTVNF
- | TRBJ2-7 | TRBV6-2/TRBV6-3 | TRBD1 | TGTGCCAGCAGCCCGGACAGGGGTTACGAGCACTACTTC | CASSPDRGYEHYF
many | TRBJ1-2 | TRBV12-3/TRBV12-4 | - | TGTGCCAGCAGTCATCATAAGTCGGGCTATGGCTACACCTTC | CASSHHKSGYGYTF
few | TRBJ2-1 | TRBV20-1 | - | TGCAGTGCTAGGTTTAGTAATGAGCAGTTCTTC | CSARFSNEQFF
few | TRBJ2-2 | TRBV5-1 | - | TGCGCCAGCAGTGGTCAGAACCAGGCCACCGGGGAGCTGTTTTTT | CASSGQNQATGELFF
few | TRBJ2-2 | TRBV29-1 | - | TGCAGCGTTTGGGGTGGCGGGGAGCTGTTTTTT | CSVWGGGELFF
few | TRBJ1-1 | TRBV29-1 | - | TGCAGCGTTCGGTCGGCAGGGTCAGGCACTGAAGCTTTCTTT | CSVRSAGSGTEAFF
few | TRBJ2-1 | TRBV11-1 | - | TGTGCCAGCAGCTTACTGTGGCTAGCGGAAGGGGGAATAGGGAATGAGCAGTTCTTC | CASSLLWLAEGGIGNEQFF
once | TRBJ2-1 | TRBV20-1 | - | TGCAGTGCTAGTAGCACAGGGCCTTACAATGAGCAGATCTTC | CSASSTGPYNEQIF
- | TRBJ2-1 | TRBV15 | - | TGTGCCACCAGCAATCTGGAATGGTTTTACAATGAGCAGTTCTTC | CATSNLEWFYNEQFF
- | TRBJ1-6 | TRBV10-1 | - | TGCGCCAGCAGTGAGACCGGGACCGGTTCACCCCTCCACTTT | CASSETGTGSPLHF
few | TRBJ2-1 | TRBV7-8 | TRBD2 | TGTGCCAGCAGCTGGCTAGCGGGGGTTGAGCAGTTCTTC | CASSWLAGVEQFF
many | TRBJ1-4 | TRBV9 | - | TGTGCCAGCAGCGTAGCGTCGGATCGAGGGACGGGGAAACTGTTTTTT | CASSVASDRGTGKLFF
- | TRBJ2-1 | TRBV10-3 | TRBD2 | TGTGCCATCAGCCAGACTAGCGGGGTTTCCTACAATGAGCAGTTCTTC | CAISQTSGVSYNEQFF
many | TRBJ1-1 | TRBV5-1 | - | TGTGCCAGCAGTCTCGGGGGCTCCACTGAAGCTTTCTTT | CASSLGGSTEAFF
few | TRBJ2-5 | TRBV12-3/TRBV12-4 | - | TGTGCCAGCAGTTTAAGTTACAGGGAAGCGACAGCCCAGTACTTC | CASSLSYREATAQYF
- | TRBJ2-7 | TRBV20-1 | TRBD2 | TGCAGTCCGGGAAGACTAGCGGGAGAGAACGAGCAGTACTTC | CSPGRLAGENEQYF
many | TRBJ1-1 | TRBV29-1 | - | TGCAGCGTGCTGCTGAACACTGAAGCTTTCTTT | CSVLLNTEAFF
- | TRBJ1-2 | TRBV5-1 | - | TGCGCCAGCAGCTCGGACAATAACTATGGCTACACCTTC | CASSSDNNYGYTF
- | TRBJ2-3 | TRBV20-1 | TRBD2 | TGCAGTGCCAGTAGGGGAGGGCCGGGAGATACGCAGTATTTT | CSASRGGPGDTQYF
- | TRBJ2-2 | TRBV11-2 | - | TGTGCCAGCAGCTACCCTCTTCGGTTACGCGGGGAGGTAACCGGGGAGCTGTTTTTT | CASSYPLRLRGEVTGELFF
- | TRBJ2-3 | TRBV6-1 | - | TGTGCCAGCAGATCAGGGTCTGAGGGAGGCTATACGCAGTATTTT | CASRSGSEGGYTQYF
- | TRBJ1-1 | TRBV10-3 | - | TGTGCCATCAGTGAGAGGACAGCTAATGAAGCTTTCTTT | CAISERTANEAFF
once | TRBJ1-1 | TRBV9 | - | TGTGCCAGCAGCTCATCCAGGACCGAGCTGAACACTGAAGCTTTCTTT | CASSSSRTELNTEAFF
- | TRBJ2-7 | TRBV20-1 | - | TGCAGTGCTAGAGATCCCCTCTACGAGCAGTACTTC | CSARDPLYEQYF
many | TRBJ2-5 | TRBV5-1 | - | TGCGCCAGCAGCTTGCAACCGGCTCAACAAGAGACCCAGTACTTC | CASSLQPAQQETQYF
many | TRBJ2-7 | TRBV7-3 | - | TGTGCCAGCAGCTTAAACCCGGGACTTGCCTACGAGCAGTACTTC | CASSLNPGLAYEQYF
- | TRBJ2-3 | TRBV6-5 | - | TGTGCCAGCAGTTACACAGGGAGGATCCTTAACCTCACAGATACGCAGTATTTT | CASSYTGRILNLTDTQYF
many | TRBJ1-3 | TRBV7-2 | TRBD1 | TGTGCCAGCAGCAGAGCCGGGACAGGGGTCGGAAACACCATATATTTT | CASSRAGTGVGNTIYF
- | TRBJ2-3 | TRBV6-5 | TRBD2 | TGTGCCAGCAGTTACGGGGGGGGGGGCACAGATACGCAGTATTTT | CASSYGGGGTDTQYF
few | TRBJ2-5 | TRBV6-1 | - | TGTGCCAGCCGACTGGTCCAAGAGACCCAGTACTTC | CASRLVQETQYF
few | TRBJ2-1 | TRBV20-1 | TRBD2 | TGCAGTGCTAGATCTCTAGCGGGAGAAAACAATGAGCAGTTCTTC | CSARSLAGENNEQFF
- | TRBJ2-5 | TRBV12-3/TRBV12-4 | - | TGTGCCAGCAGTTTACCCGGACATACGGAGACCCAGTACTTC | CASSLPGHTETQYF
- | TRBJ1-1 | TRBV27 | - | TGTGCCAGCAGCGACAGGAGGAACACTGAAGCTTTCTTT | CASSDRRNTEAFF
many | TRBJ2-5 | TRBV5-1 | - | TGCGCCAGCAGCTTTACAGCAGGCCCCCAAGAGACCCAGTACTTC | CASSFTAGPQETQYF
- | TRBJ2-1 | TRBV7-9 | TRBD2 | TGTGCCAGCAGCGGAGCCGGGACTAGGGCGGCAAATGAGCAGTTCTTC | CASSGAGTRAANEQFF
- | TRBJ2-2 | TRBV4-1 | - | TGCGCCAGCAGCCAAGTTCCAGGATCAAGGACCGGGGAGCTGTTTTTT | CASSQVPGSRTGELFF
many | TRBJ2-1 | TRBV5-4 | TRBD2 | TGTGCCAGCAGCTTGGATAGCGGGGGCTACAATGAGCAGTTCTTC | CASSLDSGGYNEQFF
- | TRBJ2-7 | TRBV20-1 | - | TGCAGTGCTAGAGGACAAGGGGTCCACGAGCAGTACTTC | CSARGQGVHEQYF
many | TRBJ2-3 | TRBV4-3 | TRBD2 | TGCGCCAGCAGCCAACAACCCAGCGGGATCACAGATACGCAGTATTTT | CASSQQPSGITDTQYF
few | TRBJ2-7 | TRBV28 | - | TGTGCCAGCAGTTCGGTGGGCAGGGGGGGCGAGCAGTACTTC | CASSSVGRGGEQYF
- | TRBJ1-1 | TRBV14 | - | TGTGCCAGCAGATGGACTGCAGGGGCTGAAGCTTTCTTT | CASRWTAGAEAFF
- | TRBJ1-5 | TRBV29-1 | TRBD1 | TGCAGCGTAACAGGGGGACCCAATCAGCCCCAGCATTTT | CSVTGGPNQPQHF
few | TRBJ2-7 | TRBV12-3/TRBV12-4 | - | TGTGCCAGCAGTCCCACTAGATCCGAGCAGTACTTC | CASSPTRSEQYF
few | TRBJ2-3 | TRBV3-1 | - | TGTGCCAGCAGTCCCGGGATCGGCACAGATACGCAGTATTTT | CASSPGIGTDTQYF
few | TRBJ2-3 | TRBV18 | - | TGTGCCAGCTCACCAGATTGGGAGAGAGGGACAGATACGCAGTATTTT | CASSPDWERGTDTQYF
few | TRBJ1-4 | TRBV12-3/TRBV12-4 | - | TGTGCCAGCGGCACAGGTGCATCTAATGAAAAACTGTTTTTT | CASGTGASNEKLFF
few | TRBJ2-7 | TRBV20-1 | TRBD2 | TGCAGTGCTGCCGGGGGGAATACGATCGAGCAGTACTTC | CSAAGGNTIEQYF
- | TRBJ2-4 | TRBV7-2 | TRBD1 | TGTGCCAGCAGCTTGTTCCGACAGGGGGGCAAAAACATTCAGTACTTC | CASSLFRQGGKNIQYF